One TCR beta chain is described in this entry. The sample originates from a study of blood T cell repertoires in COVID-19. Study context: The United States, Italy and Spain were the sources of the acute and convalescent COVID-19 samples. The cDNA or gDNA used as material had been derived from T cells, B-cell-depleted T cells, or PBMCs.

The CDR3 sequence is 12 residues long. CDR1 is SGHNT, CDR2 YYREEE, per germline (reference sequence). V shed 4 bases and J shed 4 bases, with 6 bases lying between them. Study processing details: Reference gene primer amplification gave nucleated cell count estimates. Libraries were prepared by immunoSEQ multiplex PCR; TCRdb keeps only in-frame clonotypes and omits some of them. The V and J calls and the clone size are those of that table, but D and trimming were determined from the DNA. The data hold 95,000 to 150,000 clones, with approximately 74% observed a single time. The TCR was taken from a man in his 60s with acute or convalescent COVID-19. The chain combines TRBV5-4 with TRBJ1-3, with unresolved D. Specimen: peripheral blood. Here the CDR3 reads CASSELGNTIYF. For the CDR3, the DNA is TGTGCCAGCAGCGAGCTGGGAAACACCATATATTTT.